This paragraph covers one T cell receptor beta chain sequence. This entry belongs to a study of CD8+CD57+ T cells in acquired aplastic anemia. Template material for TCR beta VDJ and CDR3 profiling consisted of genomic DNA. TCRdb reanalysed the reads using MiXCR and keeps one entry per CDR3 protein. The data show 200,000 to 300,000 distinct CDR3 sequences, roughly 82% seen once. The authors sequenced patients whose flow cytometry had shown CD8+CD57+ cell expansion. The CDR3 is made up of 13 amino acids. Trimming shortened V by 3 bases and J by 13 bases, and 18 bases separated the two germline ends. Looked up from germline, CDR1 is SNHLY and CDR2 is FYNNEI.

This TCR was recovered from a human donor with aplastic anemia. Source material: sorted CD4+, CD8+, or CD8+CD57+ T cells (not recorded which) from PBMCs. This chain connects TRBV2 to TRBJ1-1, with D perhaps matching TRBD1 (5 bases). This chain's CDR3 is CASSDGGSHKDFF. The CDR3 DNA sequence: TGTGCCAGCAGTGATGGGGGGAGCCATAAGGATTTCTTT.